This entry lists 29 T cell receptor beta chains sequenced from one sample in a study of T cell responses to AZD1222 COVID-19 vaccine. The repertoire was sequenced with immunoSEQ multiplex PCR; TCRdb's copy has only in-frame clones and lacks some. The table has under 95,000 clones, about 88% seen once; the top ten hold 3%. The sample in question was peripheral blood, obtained on day 0 of AZD1222 vaccination. These receptors were obtained from an adult in good health.

The chain carries TRBV28 and TRBJ1-2, with D uncertain. Germline V gene sequence: CDR1 MDHEN, CDR2 SYDVKM. V shed 4 bases and J shed 6 bases, with 15 bases lying between them. The CDR3 has 14 residues. CDR3 loop: CASSSPEGINGYTF. The CDR3 DNA reads as TGTGCCAGCAGTTCACCGGAGGGAATCAATGGCTACACCTTC.

The rearrangement joins TRBV6-5 to TRBJ1-2, with a tentative D call TRBD1 (6 bases). Germline loops: CDR1 MNHEY, CDR2 SVGAGI. V lost 0 bases to trimming and J lost 10 bases, with 12 bases between them. This CDR3 region has 13 residues. CDR3 protein: CASSYSTDRSYTF. The CDR3 DNA reads as TGTGCCAGCAGTTACTCCACGGACAGATCCTACACCTTC.

The chain joins TRBV10-3 to TRBJ1-2; possible D gene TRBD1, 6 bases. CDR3 length: 13 residues. Trimming shortened V by 3 bases and J by 8 bases, and 13 bases separated the two germline ends. CDR1 is ENHRY, CDR2 SYGVKD, per germline. The CDR3 sequence: CAISDGGARGYTF. The CDR3 DNA is TGTGCCATCAGTGATGGGGGGGCGCGGGGCTACACCTTC.

V and J are TRBV10-3 and TRBJ2-7; D may be TRBD1 (5 bases). The germline V gene has CDR1 ENHRY and CDR2 SYGVKD. The length of the CDR3 is 15 residues. Trimming took off 4 bases at V and 4 bases at J, with 17 bases between the two ends. CDR3 region: CAISGQHGPVYEQYF. The CDR3 DNA is TGTGCCATCAGTGGACAGCACGGTCCTGTTTACGAGCAGTACTTC.

The chain couples TRBV10-2 to TRBJ1-4; 9 bases are shared with TRBD1. Germline CDR1 and CDR2: WSHSY and SAAADI. The CDR3 length is 15 residues. J lost 8 bases, V lost 0 bases, and 4 bases had no gene match. CDR3 bases: TGCGCCAGCAGTGAGTCGGGACAGGGTGGCGAAAAACTGTTTTTT. It is translated as CASSESGQGGEKLFF.

Only one count was recorded for this clone. The V gene is TRBV3-1 (or the pseudogene TRBV3-2), the J gene TRBJ1-6, with D perhaps TRBD1 (5 bases). The CDR3 is 15 residues long. Germline-derived CDR1 and CDR2 are LGHDT and YNNKEL (reference sequence). V shed 4 bases and J shed 7 bases, with 14 bases lying between them. CDR3 amino acids: CASSRGGELNSPLHF. DNA of the CDR3: TGTGCCAGCAGCCGGGGAGGGGAATTGAATTCACCCCTCCACTTT.

The genes are TRBV7-8 and TRBJ1-5, with 7 bases lining up with TRBD1. This CDR3 has 15 amino acids. Losses at the gene ends were 0 bases for V and 7 bases for J; bases not matched to a gene: 6. Germline-derived CDR1 and CDR2 are SGHVS and FQNEAQ. CDR3 in amino acids: CASSLAAGGNQPQHF. The CDR3 coding sequence is TGTGCCAGCAGCTTAGCAGCAGGGGGAAACCAGCCCCAGCATTTT.

V is TRBV6-5 and J is TRBJ1-1, with 7 bases identical to TRBD1. Per germline, CDR1 MNHEY and CDR2 SVGAGI. J was trimmed by 3 bases and V by 6 bases; bases with no gene match: 7. The CDR3 is made up of 14 amino acids. CDR3 sequence reads: CASRRDSGYTEAFF. CDR3 bases: TGTGCCAGCAGGCGGGACAGCGGCTACACTGAAGCTTTCTTT.

The chain links TRBV19 to TRBJ1-3, with D possibly matching TRBD1 (6 bases). The CDR3 consists of 14 residues. Trimming removed 5 bases from V and 3 bases from J, with 11 bases in between. Looked up from germline, CDR1 is LNHDA and CDR2 is SQIVND (reference sequence). The CDR3 protein is CASSPNRDGNTIYF. CDR3 sequence (DNA): TGTGCCAGTAGTCCCAACAGGGATGGAAACACCATATATTTT.

The chain couples TRBV13 to TRBJ1-3; unclear D gene. V lost 4 bases and J 0 bases, leaving 13 bases between the germline ends. The CDR3 loop spans 16 amino acids. Germline-derived CDR1 and CDR2 are PRHDT and FYEKMQ (reference sequence). This chain's CDR3 is CASSSLPRTSGNTIYF. The CDR3 nucleotides are TGTGCCAGCAGCTCCCTTCCTCGCACCTCTGGAAACACCATATATTTT.

A single count supports this clone. The chain links TRBV2 to TRBJ1-1; TRBD1 agrees at 10 bases. V lost 6 bases to trimming and J lost 1 base; unmatched junction nucleotides: 5. CDR1 SNHLY and CDR2 FYNNEI come from the germline V gene. CDR3 size: 15 residues. The CDR3 nucleotides read TGTGCCAGCAGAGACAGGGGGCTCGGGAACACTGAAGCTTTCTTT. It translates to CASRDRGLGNTEAFF.

This sequence joins TRBV5-6 and TRBJ2-5; TRBD1 matches 7 bases. The trim removed 0 bases at V and 5 bases at J, leaving 10 bases unmatched. Looked up from germline, CDR1 is SGHDT and CDR2 is YYEEEE. The CDR3 runs to 16 residues. The CDR3 DNA sequence: TGTGCCAGCAGCTTGGAGGGGGCGGGTTCGCGGGAGACCCAGTACTTC. Translating gives CASSLEGAGSRETQYF.

This clone has only one observation. The chain employs TRBV5-4 and TRBJ1-2; D might be TRBD1 (5 bases). V lost 0 bases, J lost 5 bases, and 11 bases lay in between. This CDR3 is 14 amino acids long. Germline V CDR1 and CDR2: SGHNT, YYREEE (reference sequence). The DNA of the CDR3 is TGTGCCAGCAGCTTGGTGGGGCTAACTTATGGCTACACCTTC. Translating gives CASSLVGLTYGYTF.

V and J are TRBV25-1 and TRBJ1-6; 9 bases align to TRBD1. Germline CDR1 MGHDK, CDR2 SYGVNS. Trimming removed 6 bases from V and 1 base from J; junction bases left unmatched: 1. This CDR3 is built from 15 residues. The CDR3: CASRQGASYNSPLHF. The CDR3, as DNA: TGTGCCAGCAGACAGGGGGCATCCTATAATTCACCCCTCCACTTT.

V and J are TRBV27 and TRBJ2-3; D gene ambiguous. Germline assignment: CDR1 MNHEY and CDR2 SMNVEV (reference sequence). CDR3 length: 12 amino acids. Trimming took 6 bases from V and 2 from J, leaving 6 bases between them. CDR3 in DNA: TGTGCCAGCAGCCGTAACACAGATACGCAGTATTTT. Encoded protein: CASSRNTDTQYF.

This clone has a handful of counts. The chain employs TRBV5-1 and TRBJ2-5, with D tentatively TRBD1 (6 bases). Germline loops: CDR1 SGHRS, CDR2 YFSETQ. This CDR3 spans 15 amino acids. V was trimmed by 1 base and J by 1 base, leaving 11 bases between them. DNA for the CDR3: TGCGCCAGCAGCTTGTTGCAGGGGAGCCAAGAGACCCAGTACTTC. Translated, it gives CASSLLQGSQETQYF.

This clone was detected only a few times. V usage is TRBV14 and J usage is TRBJ1-1, with D unresolved. V dropped 0 bases and J dropped 3 bases, with 11 bases sitting between them. The CDR3 length is 15 residues. Per the germline V gene, CDR1 is SGHDN and CDR2 is FVKESK. The CDR3 sequence is CASSQDPGVDTEAFF. The CDR3, as DNA: TGTGCCAGCAGCCAAGACCCAGGAGTCGACACTGAAGCTTTCTTT.

This chain connects TRBV2 to TRBJ1-4, with D perhaps matching TRBD1 (6 bases). V lost 6 bases and J 8 bases, leaving 16 bases between the germline ends. This CDR3 is built from 14 residues. Germline lookup yields CDR1 SNHLY and CDR2 FYNNEI. CDR3 protein: CASRNTGQPEKLFF. CDR3 nucleotide sequence: TGTGCCAGCAGGAACACAGGGCAGCCGGAAAAACTGTTTTTT.

The rearrangement links TRBV9 to TRBJ2-2; no clear D. Germline loops: CDR1 SGDLS, CDR2 YYNGEE. CDR3 length: 14 amino acids. V lost 2 bases and J lost 0, with 5 bases in between. This chain's CDR3 is CASSVISNTGELFF. The CDR3 bases are TGTGCCAGCAGCGTGATTTCGAACACCGGGGAGCTGTTTTTT.

This chain joins TRBV13 and TRBJ2-1; D unresolved. The CDR3 loop spans 10 amino acids. Germline V gene data show CDR1 as PRHDT and CDR2 as FYEKMQ (reference sequence). V gave up 5 bases and J gave up 7 bases, with 3 bases separating them. CDR3 sequence: CASSENEQFF. The CDR3 coding sequence is TGTGCCAGCAGCGAGAATGAGCAGTTCTTC. Drawing the rest from reference TRBV13 and TRBJ2-1, the complete variable domain is AAGVIQSPRHLIKEKRETATLKCYPIPRHDTVYWYQQGPGQDPQFLISFYEKMQSDKGSIPDRFSAQQFSDYHSELNMSSLELGDSALYFCASSENEQFFGPGTRLTVL.

This clone was seen a single time. This chain connects TRBV2 to TRBJ1-2; D unresolved. CDR1 and CDR2 (germline): SNHLY, FYNNEI. The CDR3 covers 13 residues. Trimming removed 3 bases from V and 4 bases from J, with 9 bases in between. The CDR3 bases are TGTGCCAGCAGTGACGAAGGGAGCTATGGCTACACCTTC. It specifies CASSDEGSYGYTF.

The rearrangement uses TRBV19 and TRBJ1-1; D may be TRBD1 (5 bases). The CDR3 runs 14 residues. Trimming stripped 5 bases from V and 4 bases from J, with 14 bases between. Germline CDR1 reads LNHDA; CDR2 reads SQIVND (reference sequence). As DNA, the CDR3 is TGTGCCAGTAGTCCACAGGTGGCGGTCACTGAAGCTTTCTTT. It encodes CASSPQVAVTEAFF.

DNA for the CDR3: TGTGCCAGCTCACCTCAGGGCGGCACCGGGCCTCGCTCTGGAAACACCATATATTTT. It specifies CASSPQGGTGPRSGNTIYF. This chain links TRBV18 with TRBJ1-3; perhaps TRBD1 as D (5 bases). Germline V gene sequence: CDR1 KGHSH, CDR2 LQKENI. The CDR3 consists of 19 residues. V was trimmed by 3 bases and J by 0 bases, leaving 21 bases between them.

The genes are TRBV6-2 or TRBV6-3 and TRBJ1-5; a possible D gene is TRBD1 (5 bases). Germline V gene lookup returns CDR1 MNHEY and CDR2 SVGEGT. This CDR3 is built from 17 residues. Trimming pared 3 bases from V and 6 bases from J, leaving 21 bases between. CDR3 nucleotide sequence: TGTGCCAGCAGTTATGATAGGGGAGATACGGGGCGTCAGCCCCAGCATTTT. Translated, it gives CASSYDRGDTGRQPQHF.

The CDR3 sequence is CASSTRGGVGTDTQYF. The CDR3 region has the DNA TGTGCCAGTAGTACCCGCGGGGGGGTGGGCACAGATACGCAGTATTTT. The chain combines TRBV19 with TRBJ2-3; 9 bases match TRBD2. The ends lost 4 bases at V and 1 base at J; junction bases unmatched: 6. The CDR3 has 16 amino acids. In germline, CDR1 is LNHDA, CDR2 SQIVND (reference sequence).

The J gene is TRBJ2-2, the V gene TRBV5-1, with D hard to call. Germline V gene lookup returns CDR1 SGHRS and CDR2 YFSETQ. The CDR3 sequence is 15 residues long. V gave up 0 bases and J gave up 1 base, with 7 bases separating them. The CDR3 DNA follows: TGCGCCAGCAGCTTGGACAGAGTGAACACCGGGGAGCTGTTTTTT. Residues: CASSLDRVNTGELFF. Based on the CDR3 plus reference TRBV5-1 and TRBJ2-2, the full variable domain is KAGVTQTPRYLIKTRGQQVTLSCSPISGHRSVSWYQQTPGQGLQFLFEYFSETQRNKGNFPGRFSGRQFSNSRSEMNVSTLELGDSALYLCASSLDRVNTGELFFGEGSRLTVL.

This chain uses TRBV5-1 with TRBJ2-7; 8 bases are a match to TRBD1. Losses at the gene ends were 5 bases for V and 4 bases for J; bases not matched to a gene: 5. The CDR3 runs to 13 residues. Germline CDR1 and CDR2: SGHRS and YFSETQ. The CDR3 DNA sequence: TGCGCCAGCAGAGAGGACAGGGTGTACGAGCAGTACTTC. Amino acid sequence: CASREDRVYEQYF.

The chain recombines TRBV10-2 with TRBJ2-7; D gene uncertain. Germline values: CDR1 WSHSY, CDR2 SAAADI. The CDR3 runs to 15 residues. V was cut by 3 bases and J by 9 bases, with 21 bases left in between. The CDR3 reads CASSDGQAHSLGQYF. For the CDR3, the DNA is TGCGCCAGCAGTGATGGCCAGGCACACTCGTTGGGGCAGTACTTC.

The rearrangement uses TRBV7-8 and TRBJ1-6; D is uncertain. Between the trimmed V and J ends, which lost 5 bases and 4 bases, there was a span of 12 bases. The V gene's germline CDR1 is SGHVS and CDR2 FQNEAQ. This CDR3 contains 15 residues. The CDR3 nucleotides read TGTGCCAGCAGCCCAGACGCAGGATATAATTCACCCCTCCACTTT. Protein product: CASSPDAGYNSPLHF.